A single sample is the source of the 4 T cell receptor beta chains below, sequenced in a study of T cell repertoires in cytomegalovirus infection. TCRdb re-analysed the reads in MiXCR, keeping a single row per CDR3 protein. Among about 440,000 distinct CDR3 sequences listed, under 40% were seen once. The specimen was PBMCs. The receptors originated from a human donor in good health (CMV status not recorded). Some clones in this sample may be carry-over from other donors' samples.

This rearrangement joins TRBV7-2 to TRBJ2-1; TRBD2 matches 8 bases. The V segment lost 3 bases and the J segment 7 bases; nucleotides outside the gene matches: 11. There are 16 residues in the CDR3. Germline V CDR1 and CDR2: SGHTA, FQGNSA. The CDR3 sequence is CASSLGIAGGENEQFF. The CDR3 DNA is TGTGCCAGCAGCTTGGGCATTGCGGGGGGAGAAAATGAGCAGTTCTTC.

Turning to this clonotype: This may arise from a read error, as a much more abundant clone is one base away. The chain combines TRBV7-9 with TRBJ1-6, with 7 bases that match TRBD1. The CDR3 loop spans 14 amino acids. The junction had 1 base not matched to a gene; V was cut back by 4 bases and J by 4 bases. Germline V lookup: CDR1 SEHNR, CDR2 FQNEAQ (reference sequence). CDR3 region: CASSSGQYNSPLHF. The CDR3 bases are TGTGCCAGCAGCTCGGGACAGTATAATTCACCCCTCCACTTT. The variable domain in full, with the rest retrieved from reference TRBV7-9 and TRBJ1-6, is DTGVSQNPRHKITKRGQNVTFRCDPISEHNRLYWYRQTLGQGPEFLTYFQNEAQLEKSRLLSDRFSAERPKGSFSTLEIQRTEQGDSAMYLCASSSGQYNSPLHFGNGTRLTVT.

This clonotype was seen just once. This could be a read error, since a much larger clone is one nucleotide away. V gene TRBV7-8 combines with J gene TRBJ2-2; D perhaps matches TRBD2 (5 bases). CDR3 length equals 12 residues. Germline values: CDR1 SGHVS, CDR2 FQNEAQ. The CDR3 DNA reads TGTGCCAGCAGCTCGAACACCGGGGAGCTGATTTTT. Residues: CASSSNTGELIF.

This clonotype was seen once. CDR3: CASSLEGGEKNTEAFF. In DNA form, the CDR3 reads TGTGCCAGCAGCTTGGAAGGGGGGGAGAAGAACACTGAAGCTTTCTTT. The chain has TRBV5-6 and TRBJ1-1; the D gene is possibly TRBD1 (6 bases). This CDR3 spans 16 amino acids. Germline loops: CDR1 SGHDT, CDR2 YYEEEE. Trimming pared 0 bases from V and 1 base from J, leaving 13 bases between.